The 7 T cell receptor beta chains presented below share a single source sample, sequenced in a study of CD8 T cells in Susac syndrome. After extraction with the RNeasy kit, 0.5 to 1 ug of the RNA was reverse transcribed using random hexamers. One entry per CDR3 protein results from TCRdb running MiXCR on the immunoSEQ multiplex PCR reads. The repertoire consists of 55,000 to 70,000 distinct CDR3 sequences, with more than 85% occurring once and the leading ten covering around 0.25%. Sequenced sample: CD8+ T cells from PBMCs. The receptors here all came from a human donor in good health.

Turning to this clonotype: A read error may account for a junction end that differs from germline. This chain uses TRBV7-9 with TRBJ2-6; 9 nucleotides line up with TRBD1. The CDR3 is 18 amino acids. Per germline, CDR1 SEHNR and CDR2 FQNEAQ (reference sequence). The CDR3 DNA reads TGTACCAGCAGCACCCCGGGACAGGGTGATTCTGGGGCCAACGTCCTGACTTTC. Translation gives CTSSTPGQGDSGANVLTF.

The chain joins TRBV29-1 to TRBJ2-7; D is perhaps TRBD2 (5 bases). The V gene's germline CDR1 is SQVTM and CDR2 ANQGSEA. The CDR3 totals 14 residues. Deletions cut 4 bases from V and 2 bases from J, with 15 bases between. For the CDR3, the DNA is TGCAGCGTTGCGAAACCCGACTACCCCTACGAGCAGTACTTC. Translated, it gives CSVAKPDYPYEQYF.

The V call is TRBV13, the J call TRBJ2-4; D is unresolved. The CDR3 consists of 15 residues. Germline V gene data show CDR1 as PRHDT and CDR2 as FYEKMQ (reference sequence). V lost 4 bases to trimming and J lost 2 bases, with 12 bases between them. CDR3 DNA: TGTGCCAGCAGCTCACTGTCCCTATCCAAAAACATTCAGTACTTC. Residues: CASSSLSLSKNIQYF.

The CDR3 spells CASTPTTEPYNEQFF. CDR3 nucleotides: TGTGCCAGCACCCCCACGACAGAGCCCTACAATGAGCAGTTCTTC. This rearrangement joins TRBV7-9 to TRBJ2-1; TRBD1 might be the D (5 bases). V was cut by 7 bases and J by 2 bases, with 15 bases left in between. The CDR3 runs 15 residues. CDR1 and CDR2 (germline): SEHNR, FQNEAQ (reference sequence). Combining the CDR3 with reference TRBV7-9 and TRBJ2-1 gives the whole variable domain DTGVSQNPRHKITKRGQNVTFRCDPISEHNRLYWYRQTLGQGPEFLTYFQNEAQLEKSRLLSDRFSAERPKGSFSTLEIQRTEQGDSAMYLCASTPTTEPYNEQFFGPGTRLTVL.

The chain couples TRBV5-1 to TRBJ2-1, with TRBD2 matching 10 bases. The CDR3 is 14 amino acids. J was trimmed by 8 bases and V by 6 bases; bases with no gene match: 8. CDR1 SGHRS and CDR2 YFSETQ come from the germline V gene. Written as DNA, the CDR3 is TGCGCCAGCACGAGCGGGGGGGCATATGATGAGCAGTTCTTC. Protein: CASTSGGAYDEQFF.

The rearrangement links TRBV29-1 to TRBJ2-2; D possibly corresponds to TRBD1 (5 bases). V was trimmed by 7 bases and J by 3 bases, leaving 12 bases between them. Per the germline V gene, CDR1 is SQVTM and CDR2 is ANQGSEA. This CDR3 spans 13 amino acids. The CDR3 reads CSADRRDTGELFF. Written as DNA, the CDR3 is TGCAGCGCCGACAGAAGGGACACCGGGGAGCTGTTTTTT.

This chain links TRBV30 with TRBJ1-1; D perhaps matches TRBD1 (5 bases). Germline values: CDR1 GTSNPN, CDR2 SVGIG (reference sequence). The CDR3 length is 14 residues. V shed 1 base and J shed 4 bases, with 13 bases lying between them. In DNA form, the CDR3 reads TGTGCCTGGAGTGAATGGGGCACGGGCACTGAAGCTTTCTTT. Translated, it gives CAWSEWGTGTEAFF.